This T cell receptor (beta chain) was identified during a study of T-cell memory formation after mild COVID-19. TCRdb fed the 5' RACE reads into MiXCR, producing one record per CDR3 protein. This sample yields roughly 400,000 distinct CDR3 sequences, of which roughly a quarter are seen a single time; around 8.1% belongs to the top ten. This clonotype showed up just a few times. Germline CDR1 is SGHRS and CDR2 is YFSETQ. The CDR3 length is 15 residues. Trimming left V 3 bases short and J 2 bases short, with 14 bases between. Sample: PBMCs or a T cell subset sorted from them (not recorded which). The V gene is TRBV5-1, the J gene TRBJ2-5, with D possibly called TRBD1 or TRBD2 (5 bases each). This receptor was obtained from an adult woman who had mild COVID-19 (a few samples of this study predate the infection). Cell type and time point are not known. The CDR3 DNA is TGCGCCAGCAGCTGGAGAGGGACGCGTCAAGAGACCCAGTACTTC. Residues: CASSWRGTRQETQYF.